Below are 8 T cell receptor beta chains sequenced from a single sample in a study of CD8 T cells in ankylosing spondylitis. TCRdb called the 5' RACE reads again in MiXCR, with one record for every CDR3 protein. The sample has 250,000 to 350,000 distinct CDR3 sequences; less than 25% are singletons. Sequenced sample: blood, either unsorted or a sorted T cell fraction (not recorded which). The receptors here all came from a female donor with ankylosing spondylitis or in good health (not recorded which).

The genes are TRBV12-3 or TRBV12-4 and TRBJ1-1; D may be TRBD1 (5 bases). This CDR3 is 14 amino acids long. Trimming pared 1 base from V and 6 bases from J, leaving 12 bases between. The CDR3 is CASSLGGVGAEAFF. CDR3 nucleotides: TGTGCCAGCAGTTTAGGGGGGGTTGGCGCTGAAGCTTTCTTT.

This clonotype was picked up one time. The rearrangement uses TRBV28 and TRBJ1-1, with a possible D match to TRBD1 (6 bases). V gave up 6 bases and J gave up 3 bases, with 11 bases separating them. Germline CDR1 and CDR2: MDHEN and SYDVKM. The CDR3 covers 13 residues. The CDR3 nucleotides are TGTGCCAGCAGCCAAAACAGGGACACTGAAGCTTTCTTT. Translation gives CASSQNRDTEAFF.

CDR3 in amino acids: CASIARGGDNEQFF. CDR3 DNA: TGCGCCAGCATCGCACGGGGAGGCGACAATGAGCAGTTCTTC. The chain has TRBV5-1 and TRBJ2-1; perhaps TRBD2 as D (6 bases). Germline-derived CDR1 and CDR2 are SGHRS and YFSETQ. This CDR3 spans 14 amino acids. Trimming took 6 bases from V and 5 from J, leaving 15 bases between them.

This clonotype was counted only a few times. This chain uses TRBV10-3 with TRBJ1-2, with D uncertain. Germline lookup yields CDR1 ENHRY and CDR2 SYGVKD. The CDR3 is 13 amino acids. V gave up 4 bases and J gave up 2 bases, with 8 bases separating them. CDR3 nucleotides: TGTGCCATCAGTGTGGAGGGAAACTATGGCTACACCTTC. Translation gives CAISVEGNYGYTF.

In its sample, this clonotype was seen a few times. V gene TRBV6-2 or TRBV6-3 combines with J gene TRBJ2-3; unclear D gene. Trimming left V 5 bases short and J 7 bases short, with 10 bases between. The CDR3 runs 12 residues. Germline V gene data show CDR1 as MNHEY and CDR2 as SVGEGT. DNA of the CDR3: TGTGCCAGCAGTCAGAGACTGCATACGCAGTATTTT. This translates into CASSQRLHTQYF.

This clonotype has at least ten counts. This chain uses TRBV29-1 with TRBJ2-1; a weak D match, TRBD1 (7 bases). In germline, CDR1 is SQVTM, CDR2 ANQGSEA. CDR3 length: 12 residues. V lost 6 bases to trimming and J lost 7 bases, with 13 bases between them. CDR3 sequence: CSVAGGGNEQFF. CDR3 coding DNA: TGCAGCGTCGCAGGGGGAGGTAATGAGCAGTTCTTC.

This clonotype turned up a few times. This chain joins TRBV2 and TRBJ2-1; no clear D gene. From germline, CDR1 is SNHLY and CDR2 FYNNEI. This CDR3 comprises 10 residues. V was pared by 7 bases and J by 5 bases, with 3 bases between. The CDR3 spells CASKNNEQFF. Here the CDR3 DNA reads TGTGCCAGCAAGAACAATGAGCAGTTCTTC.

This clonotype showed up many times. The chain is built from TRBV20-1 and TRBJ2-7, with 13 bases identical to TRBD2. The CDR3 extends over 13 amino acids. Germline CDR1 is DFQATT and CDR2 is SNEGSKA (reference sequence). V shed 3 bases and J 6 bases; nucleotides not matched to a gene: 2. The CDR3 nucleotides read TGCAGTGCTAGGAGGACTAGCGGGAGCGAGCAGTACTTC. Translation: CSARRTSGSEQYF.